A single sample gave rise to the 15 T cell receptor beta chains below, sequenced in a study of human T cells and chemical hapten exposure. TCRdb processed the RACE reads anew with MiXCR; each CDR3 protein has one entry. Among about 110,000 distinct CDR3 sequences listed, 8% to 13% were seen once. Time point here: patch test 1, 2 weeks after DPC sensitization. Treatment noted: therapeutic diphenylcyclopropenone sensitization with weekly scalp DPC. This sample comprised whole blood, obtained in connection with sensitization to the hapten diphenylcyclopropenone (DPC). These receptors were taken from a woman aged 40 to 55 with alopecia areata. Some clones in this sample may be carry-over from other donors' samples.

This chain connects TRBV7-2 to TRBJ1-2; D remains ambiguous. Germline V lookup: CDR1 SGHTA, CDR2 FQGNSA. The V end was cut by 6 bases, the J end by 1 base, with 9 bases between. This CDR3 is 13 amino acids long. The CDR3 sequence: CASRKSINYGYTF. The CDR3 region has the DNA TGTGCCAGCAGGAAGAGTATTAACTATGGCTACACCTTC. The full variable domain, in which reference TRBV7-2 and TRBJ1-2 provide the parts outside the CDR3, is GAGVSQSPSNKVTEKGKDVELRCDPISGHTALYWYRQSLGQGLEFLIYFQGNSAPDKSGLPSDRFSAERTGGSVSTLTIQRTQQEDSAVYLCASRKSINYGYTFGSGTRLTVV.

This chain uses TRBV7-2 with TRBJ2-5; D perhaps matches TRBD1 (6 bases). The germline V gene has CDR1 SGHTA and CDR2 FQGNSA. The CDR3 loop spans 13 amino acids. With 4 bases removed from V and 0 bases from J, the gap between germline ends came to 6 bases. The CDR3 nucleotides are TGTGCCAGCAGCTCAGGGGACCAAGAGACCCAGTACTTC. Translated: CASSSGDQETQYF.

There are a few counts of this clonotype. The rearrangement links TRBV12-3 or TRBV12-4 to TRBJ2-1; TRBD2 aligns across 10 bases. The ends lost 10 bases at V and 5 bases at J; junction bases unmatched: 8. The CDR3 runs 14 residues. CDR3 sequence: CATRASGRNNEQFF. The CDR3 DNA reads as TGTGCCACCAGGGCTAGCGGGAGAAACAATGAGCAGTTCTTC.

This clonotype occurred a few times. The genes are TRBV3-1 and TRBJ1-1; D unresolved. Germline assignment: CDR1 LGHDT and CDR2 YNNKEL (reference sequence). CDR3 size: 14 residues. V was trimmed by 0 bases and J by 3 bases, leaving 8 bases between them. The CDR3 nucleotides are TGTGCCAGCAGCCAAGAGGCCGAATACACTGAAGCTTTCTTT. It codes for CASSQEAEYTEAFF.

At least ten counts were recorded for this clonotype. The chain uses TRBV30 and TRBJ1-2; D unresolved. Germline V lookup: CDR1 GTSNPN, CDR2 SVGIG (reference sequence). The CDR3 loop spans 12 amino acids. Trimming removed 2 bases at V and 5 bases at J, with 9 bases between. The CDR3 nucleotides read TGTGCCTGGAGTTTGAACCGGTATGGCTACACCTTC. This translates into CAWSLNRYGYTF.

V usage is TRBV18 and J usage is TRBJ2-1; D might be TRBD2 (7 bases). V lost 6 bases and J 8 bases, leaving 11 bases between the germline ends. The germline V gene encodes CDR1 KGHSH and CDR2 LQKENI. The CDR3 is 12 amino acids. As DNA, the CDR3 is TGTGCCAGCTCCCGGGGGGCCGATGAGCAGTTCTTC. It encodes CASSRGADEQFF.

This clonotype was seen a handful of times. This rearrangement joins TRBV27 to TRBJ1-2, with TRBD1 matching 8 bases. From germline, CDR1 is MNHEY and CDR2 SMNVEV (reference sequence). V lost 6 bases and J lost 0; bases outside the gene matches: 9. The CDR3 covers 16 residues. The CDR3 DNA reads TGTGCCAGCAGCCGGACAGGGACCAAAGCTAACTATGGCTACACCTTC. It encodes CASSRTGTKANYGYTF.

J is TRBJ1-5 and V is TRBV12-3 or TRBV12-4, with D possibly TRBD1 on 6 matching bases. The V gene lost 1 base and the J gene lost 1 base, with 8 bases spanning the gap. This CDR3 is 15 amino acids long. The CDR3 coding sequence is TGTGCCAGCAGTTTAGGGGGGCGCAGCAATCAGCCCCAGCATTTT. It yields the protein CASSLGGRSNQPQHF.

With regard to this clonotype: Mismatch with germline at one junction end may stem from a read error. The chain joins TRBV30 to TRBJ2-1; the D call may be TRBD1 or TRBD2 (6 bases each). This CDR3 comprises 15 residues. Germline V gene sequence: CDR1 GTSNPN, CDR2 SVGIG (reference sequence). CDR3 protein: CAWSSLSGWDNELFF. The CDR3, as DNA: TGTGCCTGGTCCTCCCTGAGCGGGTGGGACAATGAGCTGTTCTTC.

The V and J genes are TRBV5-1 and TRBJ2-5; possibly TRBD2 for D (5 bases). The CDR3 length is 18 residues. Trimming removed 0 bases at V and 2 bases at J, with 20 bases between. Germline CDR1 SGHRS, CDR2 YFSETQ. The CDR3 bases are TGCGCCAGCAGCTTGGCCGTGCTCTCTACTACGGGGCAAGAGACCCAGTACTTC. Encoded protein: CASSLAVLSTTGQETQYF.

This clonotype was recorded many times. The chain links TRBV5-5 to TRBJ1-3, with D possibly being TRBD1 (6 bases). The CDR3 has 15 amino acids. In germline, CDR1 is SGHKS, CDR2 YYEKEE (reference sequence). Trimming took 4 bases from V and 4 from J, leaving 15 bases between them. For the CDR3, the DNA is TGTGCCAGCAGCACCGGTTGGACAGCCGGAAACACCATATATTTT. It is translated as CASSTGWTAGNTIYF.

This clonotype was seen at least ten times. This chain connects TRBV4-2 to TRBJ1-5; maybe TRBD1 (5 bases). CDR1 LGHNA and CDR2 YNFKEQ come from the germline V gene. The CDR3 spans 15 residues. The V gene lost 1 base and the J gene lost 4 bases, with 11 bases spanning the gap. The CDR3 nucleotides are TGTGCCAGCAGCCAAGCGTTAGGGGTTAATCAGCCCCAGCATTTT. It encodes CASSQALGVNQPQHF.

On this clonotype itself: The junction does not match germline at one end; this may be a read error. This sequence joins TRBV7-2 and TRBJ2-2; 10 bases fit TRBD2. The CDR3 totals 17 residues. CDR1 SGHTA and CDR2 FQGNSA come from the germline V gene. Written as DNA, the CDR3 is TGTGCCAGCAGCTTTACCAGCGGGAGGGCGAACACCGGGGAGCTGCTTTTT. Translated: CASSFTSGRANTGELLF.

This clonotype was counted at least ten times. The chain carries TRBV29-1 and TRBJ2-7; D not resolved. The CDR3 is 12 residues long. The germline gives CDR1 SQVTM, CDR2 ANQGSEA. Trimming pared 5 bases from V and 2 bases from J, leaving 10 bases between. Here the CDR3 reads CSVRAGAYEQYF. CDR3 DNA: TGCAGCGTTAGGGCCGGAGCCTACGAGCAGTACTTC.

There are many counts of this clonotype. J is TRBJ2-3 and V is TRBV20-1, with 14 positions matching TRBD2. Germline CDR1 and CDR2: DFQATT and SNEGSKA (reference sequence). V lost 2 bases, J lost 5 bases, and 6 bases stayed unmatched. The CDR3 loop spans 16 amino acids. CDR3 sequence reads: CSARSGLAGDRDTQYF. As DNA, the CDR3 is TGCAGTGCTAGATCGGGACTAGCGGGAGATCGAGATACGCAGTATTTT.